This record looks at one T cell receptor (beta chain) sequence and its context. Its specificity is not known. These data belong to a study of T cells expressing NK-cell markers. About the study: Sorted CD3+CD56-NKG2C+, CD3+CD56+NKG2C- and CD3+CD56+NKG2C+ T cells were the source of the TCR beta repertoires. The authors sequenced eight donors, of whom seven were HCMV-seropositive and one was seronegative. Regarding the study as a whole: The share of CD8+ T cells held by dominant NKG2C+ clonotypes was about 1.0-7.5% in about six donors. In a handful of donors, dominant clonotypes made up about 25-65% of CD3+CD56-NKG2C+ cells.

The CDR3 runs to 13 residues. The germline V gene encodes CDR1 SQVTM and CDR2 ANQGSEA. From the 5' RACE reads, TCRdb lists one entry per CDR3 protein and no DNA. In total, the table holds 200,000 to 300,000 distinct CDR3 sequences. Source material: blood T cells: a sorted CD56 or NKG2C T cell subset, CD4+ or CD8+ T cells, or bulk PBMC T cells (not recorded which). The chain uses TRBV29-1 and TRBJ1-2; TCRdb's D call of TRBD1 is untestable without DNA. This TCR was sampled from a man between 18 and 35 years old in good health. The CDR3 here is CSAHFGAARGYTF.